These 29 T cell receptor beta chains came from one sample sequenced in a study of CD8 T cells in Susac syndrome. The RNA input was 0.5 to 1 ug, and it was reverse transcribed with random hexamers. TCRdb used MiXCR to reprocess the immunoSEQ multiplex PCR reads, holding one entry per CDR3 protein. The sample carries about 300,000 distinct CDR3 sequences, about 91% recorded once. Sequencing was done on a sample of CD8+ T cells from PBMCs. Receptors were obtained from a human donor with multiple sclerosis.

This chain uses TRBV7-9 with TRBJ2-7, with D unclear. V lost 3 bases, J lost 7 bases, and 13 bases lay in between. CDR1 and CDR2 (germline): SEHNR, FQNEAQ (reference sequence). This CDR3 is 13 amino acids long. DNA for the CDR3: TGTGCCAGCAGCTTCGGACCGGGTATAGAGCAGTACTTC. This gives the protein CASSFGPGIEQYF.

The chain recombines TRBV24-1 with TRBJ1-4, with 8 bases fitting TRBD1. V lost 4 bases to trimming and J lost 7 bases; unmatched junction nucleotides: 1. The germline gives CDR1 KGHDR, CDR2 SFDVKD. This CDR3 spans 13 amino acids. CDR3 sequence (DNA): TGTGCCACCAGTGAGGGGACAGGTGAAAAACTGTTTTTT. Protein sequence: CATSEGTGEKLFF.

The chain joins TRBV12-3 or TRBV12-4 to TRBJ2-3; D not certain. This CDR3 comprises 17 residues. The V end was cut by 2 bases, the J end by 3 bases, with 18 bases between. The CDR3 sequence: CASSLSYRRTPTDTQYF. The CDR3, as DNA: TGTGCCAGCAGTTTAAGCTATCGCCGTACCCCTACAGATACGCAGTATTTT.

The V call is TRBV7-9, the J call TRBJ2-5, with 7 bases fitting TRBD1. V gave up 4 bases and J gave up 5 bases; unmatched junction bases: 13. The CDR3 loop spans 16 amino acids. Germline CDR1 SEHNR, CDR2 FQNEAQ (reference sequence). CDR3 region: CASSSPGTDPIETQYF. CDR3 sequence (DNA): TGTGCCAGCAGCTCCCCTGGGACAGATCCAATTGAGACCCAGTACTTC.

The genes are TRBV18 and TRBJ1-1, with 9 bases matching TRBD1. Trimming took 2 bases from V and 8 from J; bases not matched to a gene: 6. The CDR3 sequence is 14 residues long. Looked up from germline, CDR1 is KGHSH and CDR2 is LQKENI. The CDR3 reads CASSPGTGPIEAFF. The CDR3 nucleotides are TGTGCCAGCTCACCAGGGACAGGGCCAATCGAAGCTTTCTTT.

The chain recombines TRBV4-2 with TRBJ2-2; D unresolved. Germline V gives CDR1 LGHNA, CDR2 YNFKEQ. The V gene lost 4 bases and the J gene lost 4 bases, with 10 bases spanning the gap. The CDR3 runs 14 residues. The CDR3 region is CASSPVAGTGELFF. The CDR3 coding sequence is TGTGCCAGCAGCCCCGTGGCAGGCACCGGGGAGCTGTTTTTT.

On this clonotype: At one end the junction does not follow the germline gene, possibly because of a read error. CDR3 sequence: CASSLSRSYEQHF. The CDR3 coding sequence is TGCGCCAGCAGCTTGAGTCGGAGCTACGAGCAGCACTTC. The gene calls are TRBV5-1 and TRBJ2-7, with D uncertain. CDR3 length: 13 amino acids. The V gene's germline CDR1 is SGHRS and CDR2 YFSETQ.

The CDR3 reads CASSYTLGSDEQYF. The CDR3 bases are TGTGCCAGCAGCTACACCCTGGGGTCGGATGAGCAGTACTTC. The rearrangement uses TRBV5-4 and TRBJ2-7; no clear D gene. The ends were cut back, 3 bases at V and 7 bases at J, with 17 bases in the middle. The CDR3 is 14 residues long. From germline, CDR1 is SGHNT and CDR2 YYREEE (reference sequence). The whole variable domain, filled in from reference TRBV5-4 and TRBJ2-7, reads ETGVTQSPTHLIKTRGQQVTLRCSSQSGHNTVSWYQQALGQGPQFIFQYYREEENGRGNFPPRFSGLQFPNYSSELNVNALELDDSALYLCASSYTLGSDEQYFGPGTRLTVT.

The genes are TRBV27 and TRBJ2-7; D unclear. This CDR3 is built from 16 residues. Germline values: CDR1 MNHEY, CDR2 SMNVEV (reference sequence). The V end lost 5 bases, the J end lost 0 bases, and 17 bases lay between the germline ends. CDR3 in DNA: TGTGCCAGCAGTCCCAGTCGCGACCAGCTCTCCTACGAGCAGTACTTC. Protein: CASSPSRDQLSYEQYF.

The chain carries TRBV28 and TRBJ2-7; tentative D call: TRBD2 (6 bases). CDR1 and CDR2 (germline): MDHEN, SYDVKM. The length of the CDR3 is 15 residues. V lost 3 bases, J lost 5 bases, and 17 bases lay in between. The CDR3 DNA reads TGTGCCAGCAGTTTTGGAATGTCTAGCGTCGACGAGCAGTACTTC. Its translation: CASSFGMSSVDEQYF.

On this clonotype: Given the absence of the conserved phenylalanine or tryptophan at the CDR3 end, a read error is likely. This chain joins TRBV9 and TRBJ1-2, with D hard to call. The germline V and J ends were trimmed by 0 bases and 2 bases, with 17 bases remaining between them. The CDR3 is made up of 17 amino acids. Germline CDR1 is SGDLS and CDR2 is YYNGEE. The DNA for the CDR3 is TGTGCCAGCAGCGTAGGGGATTTGTCCTACTCCAACTATGGCTACACCTAC. This gives the protein CASSVGDLSYSNYGYTY.

The chain uses TRBV20-1 and TRBJ2-2; 11 bases map to TRBD1. CDR3 length: 17 amino acids. The germline V gene encodes CDR1 DFQATT and CDR2 SNEGSKA (reference sequence). V trimming: 3 bases; J trimming: 3 bases; junction bases outside the gene matches: 9. The CDR3, as DNA: TGCAGTGCTAGGGAGAGGACAGGGGGCTGGGACACCGGGGAGCTGTTTTTT. Its protein product is CSARERTGGWDTGELFF.

This chain joins TRBV19 and TRBJ1-3; D not resolved. In germline, CDR1 is LNHDA, CDR2 SQIVND (reference sequence). The CDR3 has 17 amino acids. V was cut by 2 bases and J by 6 bases, with 20 bases left in between. DNA of the CDR3: TGTGCCAGTAGTATACCGGGCAGCGATTGGCCTGAAAACACCATATATTTT. This encodes CASSIPGSDWPENTIYF.

The chain links TRBV4-2 to TRBJ2-7; no definite D call. This CDR3 is built from 14 residues. The V and J ends lost 0 bases and 3 bases respectively, with 9 bases between them. From germline, CDR1 is LGHNA and CDR2 YNFKEQ. This chain's CDR3 is CASSQDRQHYEQYF. In DNA form, the CDR3 reads TGTGCCAGCAGCCAAGATCGGCAGCACTACGAGCAGTACTTC.

The chain joins TRBV15 to TRBJ1-1, with D perhaps TRBD1 (5 bases). This CDR3 has 14 residues. V gave up 4 bases and J gave up 1 base, with 10 bases separating them. Germline CDR1 LNHNV, CDR2 YYDKDF (reference sequence). The CDR3 DNA follows: TGTGCCACCAGCAACCGGGACGGGAACACTGAAGCTTTCTTT. It is translated as CATSNRDGNTEAFF.

The chain couples TRBV10-3 to TRBJ2-1; no clear D. Germline assignment: CDR1 ENHRY and CDR2 SYGVKD. V was cut by 8 bases and J by 4 bases, with 9 bases left in between. The CDR3 has 12 amino acids. The CDR3 loop is CAIALRYNEQFF. Here the CDR3 DNA reads TGTGCCATCGCACTAAGGTACAATGAGCAGTTCTTC.

This chain uses TRBV24-1 with TRBJ2-5, with D perhaps matching TRBD1 or TRBD2 (5 bases each). This CDR3 spans 14 amino acids. V gave up 4 bases and J gave up 2 bases, with 10 bases separating them. Germline values: CDR1 KGHDR, CDR2 SFDVKD. CDR3 sequence (DNA): TGTGCCACCAGTGACCCGAGGGGACAAGAGACCCAGTACTTC. Translating gives CATSDPRGQETQYF.

This chain joins TRBV7-9 and TRBJ2-7; TRBD1 is a possible D gene (5 bases). The CDR3 length is 19 residues. Trimming took off 0 bases at V and 3 bases at J, with 24 bases between the two ends. The germline CDR1 and CDR2 sequences are SEHNR and FQNEAQ (reference sequence). CDR3 loop: CASSLAGFTGRKESYEQYF. The CDR3, as DNA: TGTGCCAGCAGCTTAGCGGGCTTCACAGGCCGAAAGGAGAGCTACGAGCAGTACTTC.

The V call is TRBV6-1, the J call TRBJ1-4; D perhaps matches TRBD1 (5 bases). V gave up 4 bases and J gave up 7 bases, with 16 bases separating them. The CDR3 sequence is 15 residues long. Per germline, CDR1 MNHNS and CDR2 SASEGT. CDR3 in amino acids: CASSVPGPSSEKLFF. CDR3 in DNA: TGTGCCAGCAGTGTTCCGGGACCAAGCTCTGAAAAACTGTTTTTT.

The CDR3 coding sequence is TGTGCCAGCAGTGTGACCGACAGTTCCACCTACGAGCAGTACTTC. Amino acids: CASSVTDSSTYEQYF. The chain is built from TRBV25-1 and TRBJ2-7; the D gene is possibly TRBD1 (5 bases). The V end lost 4 bases, the J end lost 2 bases, and 15 bases lay between the germline ends. CDR1 and CDR2 (germline): MGHDK, SYGVNS. This CDR3 contains 15 residues.

The genes are TRBV7-6 and TRBJ1-4, with D perhaps matching TRBD1 (5 bases). Trimming left V 3 bases short and J 0 bases short, with 17 bases between. The CDR3 totals 18 residues. Per germline, CDR1 SGHVS and CDR2 FNYEAQ. CDR3 residues: CASSLTRGDAATNEKLFF. The CDR3 nucleotides are TGTGCCAGCAGCTTGACTCGGGGGGACGCCGCAACTAATGAAAAACTGTTTTTT.

The chain has TRBV6-4 and TRBJ2-2; D could derive from TRBD1 or TRBD2 (6 bases each). The V end lost 3 bases, the J end lost 5 bases, and 10 bases lay between the germline ends. CDR3 length: 14 amino acids. Germline V CDR1 and CDR2: MRHNA, SNTAGT. CDR3 nucleotide sequence: TGTGCCAGCAGTGAAGAGGGGGGAACCGGGGAGCTGTTTTTT. This translates into CASSEEGGTGELFF.

V is TRBV6-2 or TRBV6-3 and J is TRBJ2-1; D unclear. Germline CDR1 and CDR2: MNHEY and SVGEGT. V dropped 2 bases and J dropped 0 bases, with 8 bases sitting between them. CDR3 size: 15 residues. CDR3 nucleotide sequence: TGTGCCAGCAGTTACGGGCAGGACTCCTACAATGAGCAGTTCTTC. It translates to CASSYGQDSYNEQFF.

This sequence joins TRBV20-1 and TRBJ2-1, with TRBD2 identical over 11 bases. The CDR3 covers 14 residues. Trimming at V came to 6 bases and at J to 5 bases, leaving 6 bases not matched to a gene. The V gene's germline CDR1 is DFQATT and CDR2 SNEGSKA (reference sequence). The CDR3 loop is CSANSGREHNEQFF. For the CDR3, the DNA is TGCAGTGCAAATAGCGGGAGGGAACACAATGAGCAGTTCTTC.

This chain's CDR3 is CASSQGRTYEQYF. The CDR3 region has the DNA TGTGCCAGCAGCCAGGGGAGGACCTACGAGCAGTACTTC. The V and J genes are TRBV4-2 and TRBJ2-7; possible D gene TRBD2, 6 bases. The germline V and J ends were trimmed by 3 bases and 2 bases, with 8 bases remaining between them. Germline assignment: CDR1 LGHNA and CDR2 YNFKEQ. The CDR3 is 13 residues long.

This clonotype was recorded once. The V and J genes are TRBV7-9 and TRBJ2-7; 10 positions agree with TRBD1. The CDR3 runs to 15 residues. Germline CDR1 reads SEHNR; CDR2 reads FQNEAQ (reference sequence). V was clipped by 5 bases and J by 0 bases; unmatched bases: 4. CDR3 region: CASSVRTGGSYEQYF. DNA for the CDR3: TGTGCCAGCAGCGTTAGGACAGGGGGCTCCTACGAGCAGTACTTC.

V usage is TRBV11-1 and J usage is TRBJ2-5; the D is unclear. The CDR3 has 14 amino acids. Trimming cost V 2 bases and J 5 bases, with 12 bases left between them. The germline V gene encodes CDR1 SGHAT and CDR2 FQDESV (reference sequence). CDR3 DNA sequence: TGTGCCAGCAGCTTAAGCGAGAGTCGGGAGACCCAGTACTTC. This encodes CASSLSESRETQYF.

The chain joins TRBV28 to TRBJ1-1; perhaps TRBD1 as D (5 bases). CDR3 size: 14 residues. Germline V gene sequence: CDR1 MDHEN, CDR2 SYDVKM. Trimming left V 5 bases short and J 6 bases short, with 16 bases between. CDR3 region: CASSPRTRGSEAFF. In DNA, the CDR3 is TGTGCCAGCAGTCCCCGTACTCGGGGCTCTGAAGCTTTCTTT. Supplemented by reference TRBV28 and TRBJ1-1, the full variable domain reads DVKVTQSSRYLVKRTGEKVFLECVQDMDHENMFWYRQDPGLGLRLIYFSYDVKMKEKGDIPEGYSVSREKKERFSLILESASTNQTSMYLCASSPRTRGSEAFFGQGTRLTVV.

The rearrangement links TRBV28 to TRBJ2-1; 10 bases line up with TRBD2. The CDR3 consists of 16 residues. J lost 8 bases, V lost 4 bases, and 11 bases had no gene match. Germline V gives CDR1 MDHEN, CDR2 SYDVKM. CDR3 sequence reads: CASSSPGTSDWDEQFF. CDR3 nucleotide sequence: TGTGCCAGCAGTTCCCCCGGGACTAGCGATTGGGATGAGCAGTTCTTC.